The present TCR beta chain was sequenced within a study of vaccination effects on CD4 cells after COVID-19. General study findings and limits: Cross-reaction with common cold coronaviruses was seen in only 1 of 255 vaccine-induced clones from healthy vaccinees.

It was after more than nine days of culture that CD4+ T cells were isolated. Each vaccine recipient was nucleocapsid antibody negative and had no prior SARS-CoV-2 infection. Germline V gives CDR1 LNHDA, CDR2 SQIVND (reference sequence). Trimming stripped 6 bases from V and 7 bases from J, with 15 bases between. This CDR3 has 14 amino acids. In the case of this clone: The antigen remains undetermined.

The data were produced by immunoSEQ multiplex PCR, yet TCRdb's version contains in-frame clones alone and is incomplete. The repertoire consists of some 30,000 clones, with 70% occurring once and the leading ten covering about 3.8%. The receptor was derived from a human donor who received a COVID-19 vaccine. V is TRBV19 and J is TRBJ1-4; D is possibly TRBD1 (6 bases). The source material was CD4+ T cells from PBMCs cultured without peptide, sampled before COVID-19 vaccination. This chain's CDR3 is CASSQRTATEKLFF. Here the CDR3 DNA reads TGTGCCAGTAGCCAAAGGACAGCAACTGAAAAACTGTTTTTT.